This T cell receptor (beta chain) was obtained from a study of vaccination and CD4 T cells after COVID-19. About the study: Participants were vaccinated with two doses, given as either BNT162b2 or mRNA-1273 vaccine.

The assay that was used to sequence DNA from cultured CD4+ T cells was the Oncomine TCR Beta short-read assay. Via MiXCR, TCRdb re-called the PCR reads, giving one row per CDR3 protein. The table lists more than 13,000 distinct CDR3 sequences, approximately 25% of them singletons, with roughly a sixth in the top ten. Germline assignment: CDR1 MNHNS and CDR2 SASEGT. Trimming removed 1 base at V and 4 bases at J, with 7 bases between. The CDR3 is 13 residues long. As regards this clonotype: Its specificity is not known.

The treatment is: approximately nine-day PBMC culture with coronavirus spike peptide pools or control peptides (ViraFEST assay). The V call is TRBV6-1, the J call TRBJ2-5; D is uncertain. Source: CD4+ T cells from blood, cultured in vitro, taken after SARS-CoV-2 vaccination. This TCR was sampled from a human donor who had recovered from COVID-19. The CDR3 reads CASSEVRRETQYF. The CDR3, as DNA: TGTGCCAGCAGTGAAGTCCGTAGAGAGACCCAGTACTTC.